The entry below gives a single T cell receptor beta chain sequence along with its context. Antigen unknown. Naive CD8 cells lacked CD45RO, underwent positive selection for CCR7 and left out terminally differentiated effector memory CD45RA+ cells. Participating donors were healthy, HIV-negative adults free of recent acute infections or vaccinations. Around 32,000 T cell genomes, or roughly 180 ng DNA, went into the sorted-subset replicate PCRs. Produced via immunoSEQ multiplex PCR; TCRdb's table is partial and in-frame only. Of about 2,100,000 clones detected, approximately 94% appear once; the ten largest clones hold approximately 1.7%. Germline CDR1 reads PRHDT; CDR2 reads FYEKMQ (reference sequence). The CDR3 sequence is 12 residues long. Trimming took off 6 bases at V and 6 bases at J, with 11 bases between the two ends. The record originates from a study of shared clonotypes between healthy human individuals. Background on the study: Three CD4 naive, three CD4 memory, two CD8 naive and one CD8 memory plate were used per donor.

Study findings and constraints: Non-shared clonotypes displayed generation probabilities falling below those of clonotypes present in all four donors.

The receptor was isolated from a young man in good health. Some clones in this sample may be carry-over from other donors' samples. The rearrangement uses TRBV13 and TRBJ1-2; no reliable D call. Sequencing used naive CD8+ T cells from PBMCs. The CDR3 nucleotides are TGTGCCAGCAGTGATTGGACGGATGGCTACACCTTC. Encoded protein: CASSDWTDGYTF.